This section outlines one TCR beta chain sequence together with its context. The data belong to a study of coeliac disease. The CDR3 is 11 amino acids. V dropped 0 bases and J dropped 8 bases, with 5 bases sitting between them. CDR1 is SGHRS, CDR2 YFSETQ, per germline. Here immunoSEQ multiplex PCR was the method, and the copy in TCRdb shows in-frame clones only, minus some. Of some 9,100 clones in the sample, around three fifths are singletons; the top ten hold around 9.5%. The chain couples TRBV5-1 to TRBJ1-1, with a weak D call TRBD1 (5 bases). The sequence was obtained from a woman aged 55-70 years with celiac disease. Specimen: intraepithelial lymphocytes from the gut. The CDR3 bases are TGCGCCAGCAGCTTGGACAGGGAAGCTTTCTTT. Translated: CASSLDREAFF.